What follows are 5 T cell receptor beta chains derived from one specimen sequenced in a study of tumor-infiltrating lymphocytes in primary liver carcinoma. TCR beta cDNA was made from roughly 450 ng total RNA with a constant-region primer. The TCR beta library was amplified through three nested multiplex PCR rounds in a modified ARM-PCR procedure. Two initial PCR rounds of ten to eleven cycles each paired TRBV1-TRBV30 forward primers with a C-beta reverse primer. MiXCR, applied by TCRdb to the multiplex PCR reads, yields one record per CDR3 protein. Of 300,000 to 400,000 distinct CDR3 sequences listed, less than 75% are singletons. Extraction also yielded germline DNA, while blood RNA was obtained from unsorted whole blood. Material for sequencing was peripheral blood. The receptor set was obtained from a man between 35 and 55 years old with primary liver carcinoma and hepatitis B virus infection.

A word on this clonotype: Just one base apart from a much larger clone, this may be a read error. J is TRBJ2-5 and V is TRBV29-1; D tentatively fits TRBD1 or TRBD2 (5 bases each). CDR3 length: 10 residues. CDR1 is SQVTM, CDR2 ANQGSEA, per germline. The CDR3 DNA reads TGCAGCGTAGAGATGGGGACCCAGTGCTTC. Its translation is CSVEMGTQCF.

The chain joins TRBV7-9 to TRBJ2-7; TRBD1 or TRBD2 may be the D gene (7 bases each). Germline assignment: CDR1 SEHNR and CDR2 FQNEAQ (reference sequence). The CDR3 is 14 amino acids. V was trimmed by 5 bases and J by 1 base, leaving 12 bases between them. The CDR3 bases are TGTGCCAGCAGCCCAGGGGGGGTTTCCTACGAGCAGTACTTC. This codes for CASSPGGVSYEQYF.

A remark on this clonotype: With a much larger clone just one base away, this may be a read error. The J gene is TRBJ1-2, the V gene TRBV6-5; 8 nucleotides agree with TRBD1. Germline V gives CDR1 MNHEY, CDR2 SVGAGI. The CDR3 runs to 14 residues. CDR3 bases: TGTGCCAGCTGTTACAACAGGGGGATCTATGGCTACACCTTC. Its translation: CASCYNRGIYGYTF.

The J gene is TRBJ1-1, the V gene TRBV14; a weak D match, TRBD1 (5 bases). The CDR3 length is 13 residues. Trimming stripped 0 bases from V and 7 bases from J, with 9 bases between. In germline, CDR1 is SGHDN, CDR2 FVKESK. CDR3 nucleotide sequence: TGTGCCAGCAGCCAAGACCGGGGCTGTGAAGCTTTCTTT. Translating it yields CASSQDRGCEAFF.

Details on this clonotype: A junction boundary mismatches the germline segment, possibly from a read error. This rearrangement joins TRBV12-3 or TRBV12-4 to TRBJ1-6; no clear D gene. CDR3 size: 11 residues. The DNA for the CDR3 is TGTGTCAGCAGTTCATCATCACCCTTCCACTTT. Encoded protein: CVSSSSSPFHF.